This section outlines one TCR beta chain sequence together with its context. Its antigen is not yet known. No much larger clone is present one base from it, and per-base qualities are unavailable. The sample is drawn from a study of OX40 agonist ivuxolimab in advanced cancers. Background on the whole study: The costimulatory receptor OX40 (CD134) was targeted by ivuxolimab, a fully human IgG2 agonistic monoclonal antibody. Of the roughly 54 patients in dose escalation, some 20 had hepatocellular carcinoma, some 15 had melanoma, 9 had renal cell carcinoma and 9 had head and neck cancer. A male proportion of 82.7% and a mean age of roughly 55 years, ranging from about 20 to 80, were recorded for the dose-escalation cohort. Peripheral TCRbeta sequencing aimed to test whether ivuxolimab altered TCR sequence diversity and caused clonal T-cell expansion. Intravenous ivuxolimab was administered to patients every 2 weeks at six dose levels: 0.01, 0.1, 0.3, 1.5, 3 and 10 mg/kg. Partial responses occurred in three dose-escalation patients, of whom one had hepatocellular carcinoma and two had cutaneous melanoma. Patients were allowed to have had prior anti-PD-1, anti-PD-L1 or anti-CTLA-4 therapy, and approximately 41% of the dose-escalation patients had previously received checkpoint inhibitors. The paper covers the monotherapy dose-escalation part of the phase I ivuxolimab trial, which included N ≈ 52 patients.

The investigation overall reported the following: In partial responders in the 0.1-3.0 mg/kg groups, normalized peripheral clonal expansion was found to be among the lowest, especially among CD8+ T cells. After ivuxolimab, expanded clones were on average more numerous among CD8+ T cells than among CD4+ T cells. Low levels of normalized T-cell clonal expansion were also seen in some patients who did not respond. The antigen specificity of the peripheral T cells that underwent clonal expansion was not determined. At doses from 0.1 to 3.0 mg/kg, clonal expansion was seen in both CD4+ and CD8+ blood T cells between baseline and week 6.

The trial excluded patients who had a history of autoimmune disease or were on systemic immunosuppression. Peripheral blood for TCR sequencing was collected from all dose cohorts at baseline, on cycle 4 day 1, and on cycle 7 day 1. The samples were taken from a phase I, first-in-human, multicenter, open-label dose-escalation trial of ivuxolimab. Adults with locally advanced or metastatic melanoma, renal cell, hepatocellular, or head and neck squamous cell carcinoma were enrolled in the trial. Before TCR sequencing, CD4+ and CD8+ T cells were separately sorted from peripheral blood. The CDR3 has 16 amino acids, counting the end cysteine and phenylalanine. The only DNA kept is the CDR3, 48 bases in frame from the first base. Genomic DNA was extracted from sorted cells for sequencing of the TCRbeta CDR3 region. The immunoSEQ Assay was used to sequence the TCRbeta CDR3 regions. TCRdb re-hosts the immuneACCESS table, in-frame sequences only. Its copies lack some clones; in the studies checked, an unresolved V gene accounts for under half of them, and the cause for the rest is not known. This sample has over 100,000 clones in its table, and around 87% of those were observed once. The ten most abundant clones make up roughly 0.59% of the sample.

The chain couples TRBV21-1 to TRBJ2-1; the table assigns TRBD1, which was not confirmed against the DNA. TRBV21-1 is described as a pseudogene. Material: CD4+ or CD8+ T cells sorted from blood, obtained in a trial of the OX40 agonist ivuxolimab. This clonotype originated in an adult with an advanced solid tumor such as melanoma, head and neck, liver or kidney cancer. The sequenced DNA is TGTGCCAGCAGCAAGGGGACATTGAGCTCCTACAATGAGCAGTTCTTC. Its coded protein is CASSKGTLSSYNEQFF.